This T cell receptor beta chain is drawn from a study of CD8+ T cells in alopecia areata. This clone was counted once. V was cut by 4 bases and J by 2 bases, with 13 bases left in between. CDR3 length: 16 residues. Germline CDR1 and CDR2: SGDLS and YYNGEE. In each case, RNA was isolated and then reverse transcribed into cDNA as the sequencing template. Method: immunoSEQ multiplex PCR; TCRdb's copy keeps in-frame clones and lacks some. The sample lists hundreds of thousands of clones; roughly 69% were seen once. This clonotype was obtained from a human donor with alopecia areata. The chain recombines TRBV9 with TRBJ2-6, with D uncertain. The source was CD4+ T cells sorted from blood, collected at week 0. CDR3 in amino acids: CASSPSPGTGANVLTF. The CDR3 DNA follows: TGTGCCAGCAGCCCCTCCCCAGGTACTGGGGCCAACGTCCTGACTTTC.